The 19 T cell receptor beta chains given below trace back to one sample, sequenced in a study of cytomegalovirus exposure and HLA in healthy donors. Sequencing used immunoSEQ multiplex PCR; TCRdb keeps in-frame clones, though not all of them. This repertoire shows fewer than 70,000 clones, roughly 95% found once; its top ten account for around 5.5%. The sequenced sample consisted of PBMCs. These receptors all stem from a woman younger than 35 in good health and CMV-seropositive.

This chain links TRBV6-5 with TRBJ2-7; 8 positions agree with TRBD1. CDR3 length: 13 amino acids. V trimming: 7 bases; J trimming: 6 bases; junction bases outside the gene matches: 8. CDR1 is MNHEY and CDR2 is SVGAGI in the germline V gene. The CDR3 spells CASTLGQGGEQYF. CDR3 coding DNA: TGTGCCAGCACTCTTGGACAGGGTGGCGAGCAGTACTTC.

Details on this clone: This sample includes further DNA sequences coding for the same CDR3. The V call is TRBV9, the J call TRBJ2-1, with 9 bases fitting TRBD2. Trimming removed 2 bases from V and 0 bases from J; junction bases left unmatched: 6. Germline assignment: CDR1 SGDLS and CDR2 YYNGEE. The CDR3 is 17 residues long. In DNA form, the CDR3 reads TGTGCCAGCAGCGTGTCCCTAGCGGGGAGCTCCTACAATGAGCAGTTCTTC. Encoded protein: CASSVSLAGSSYNEQFF.

This clone was seen a single time. V usage is TRBV9 and J usage is TRBJ2-5, with D maybe TRBD2 (7 bases). The CDR3 runs to 14 residues. Germline V lookup: CDR1 SGDLS, CDR2 YYNGEE. Trimming pared 4 bases from V and 3 bases from J, leaving 13 bases between. The CDR3 loop reads CASSHGGPEETQYF. DNA for the CDR3: TGTGCCAGCAGCCACGGGGGGCCCGAAGAGACCCAGTACTTC. The complete variable domain, with remaining parts taken from reference TRBV9 and TRBJ2-5, reads DSGVTQTPKHLITATGQRVTLRCSPRSGDLSVYWYQQSLDQGLQFLIQYYNGEERAKGNILERFSAQQFPDLHSELNLSSLELGDSALYFCASSHGGPEETQYFGPGTRLLVL.

This clone was detected once. V usage is TRBV2 and J usage is TRBJ1-3; TRBD1 matches 7 bases. Germline loops: CDR1 SNHLY, CDR2 FYNNEI. The CDR3 loop spans 14 amino acids. With 3 bases clipped from V and 2 bases from J, the junction kept 1 base outside the gene matches. This CDR3 reads CASSDRGAGNTIYF. DNA of the CDR3: TGTGCCAGCAGTGACAGGGGGGCTGGAAACACCATATATTTT.

The chain employs TRBV5-6 and TRBJ2-2, with TRBD2 as a possible D gene (6 bases). Trimming took 2 bases from V and 0 from J, leaving 11 bases between them. This CDR3 spans 16 amino acids. From germline, CDR1 is SGHDT and CDR2 YYEEEE. CDR3 coding DNA: TGTGCCAGCAGCTTTTGGGGGAGGACGAACACCGGGGAGCTGTTTTTT. It specifies CASSFWGRTNTGELFF.

This clone was observed a few times. The gene calls are TRBV19 and TRBJ1-5; possible D gene TRBD1, 5 bases. This CDR3 contains 16 residues. Germline CDR1 reads LNHDA; CDR2 reads SQIVND (reference sequence). V shed 5 bases and J shed 1 base, with 15 bases lying between them. CDR3 residues: CASSLTAGRSNQPQHF. Here the CDR3 DNA reads TGTGCCAGTAGTCTAACGGCAGGGAGGAGCAATCAGCCCCAGCATTTT.

V is TRBV29-1 and J is TRBJ1-5, with D possibly being TRBD1 (6 bases). Germline V gene sequence: CDR1 SQVTM, CDR2 ANQGSEA. The CDR3 is made up of 14 amino acids. Trimming left V 7 bases short and J 4 bases short, with 17 bases between. CDR3 coding DNA: TGCAGCGCTCGGACAGCGGCTAAAAATCAGCCCCAGCATTTT. Its translation is CSARTAAKNQPQHF.

The chain uses TRBV27 and TRBJ2-7, with 13 bases identical to TRBD2. With 6 bases clipped from V and 5 bases from J, the junction kept 1 base outside the gene matches. Germline CDR1 is MNHEY and CDR2 is SMNVEV (reference sequence). CDR3 length equals 13 residues. CDR3 protein: CASRGLAGNEQYF. CDR3 sequence (DNA): TGTGCCAGCAGGGGACTAGCGGGGAACGAGCAGTACTTC.

The chain joins TRBV7-9 to TRBJ2-3; D not certain. Deletions cut 3 bases from V and 3 bases from J, with 4 bases between. The CDR3 runs to 12 residues. Germline values: CDR1 SEHNR, CDR2 FQNEAQ (reference sequence). CDR3 protein: CASSLQTDTQYF. CDR3 sequence (DNA): TGTGCCAGCAGCTTGCAGACAGATACGCAGTATTTT.

V gene TRBV7-2 combines with J gene TRBJ1-1; 8 bases are a match to TRBD1. The CDR3 is 15 amino acids. CDR1 is SGHTA, CDR2 FQGNSA, per germline. The V and J ends lost 5 bases and 0 bases, in that order; junction bases with no gene match: 5. CDR3 coding DNA: TGTGCCAGCAGCCTCCGGACAGGGATGAACACTGAAGCTTTCTTT. It codes for CASSLRTGMNTEAFF.

The rearrangement links TRBV28 to TRBJ2-3; 7 bases match TRBD2. The CDR3 has 14 residues. The V gene's germline CDR1 is MDHEN and CDR2 SYDVKM. V was clipped by 6 bases and J by 2 bases; unmatched bases: 5. The CDR3 is CASSPGGNTDTQYF. The DNA for the CDR3 is TGTGCCAGCAGCCCCGGGGGGAACACAGATACGCAGTATTTT. Full variable domain (outside the CDR3, taken from reference TRBV28 and TRBJ2-3): DVKVTQSSRYLVKRTGEKVFLECVQDMDHENMFWYRQDPGLGLRLIYFSYDVKMKEKGDIPEGYSVSREKKERFSLILESASTNQTSMYLCASSPGGNTDTQYFGPGTRLTVL.

CDR3 sequence reads: CASSAGDAGTSVEGGAGELFF. The CDR3 coding sequence is TGTGCCAGCAGCGCAGGGGATGCCGGGACTAGCGTAGAAGGGGGGGCCGGGGAGCTGTTTTTT. V is TRBV9 and J is TRBJ2-2; 10 nucleotides agree with TRBD2. The junction had 23 bases not matched to a gene; V was cut back by 3 bases and J by 6 bases. Germline CDR1 is SGDLS and CDR2 is YYNGEE. The CDR3 consists of 21 residues.

The genes are TRBV28 and TRBJ1-1, with 9 bases aligning to TRBD1. The CDR3 consists of 14 residues. After removal of 3 bases from V and 5 bases from J, the junction contained 4 bases not matched to a gene. The V gene's germline CDR1 is MDHEN and CDR2 SYDVKM. CDR3 loop: CASSFRQGGTEAFF. The CDR3 nucleotides are TGTGCCAGCAGTTTTAGACAGGGGGGGACTGAAGCTTTCTTT.

V and J are TRBV7-2 and TRBJ1-3; tentatively, D is TRBD1 (5 bases). Germline assignment: CDR1 SGHTA and CDR2 FQGNSA. Trimming shortened V by 3 bases and J by 6 bases, and 27 bases separated the two germline ends. CDR3 size: 19 residues. The CDR3 DNA is TGTGCCAGCAGCTTTAGCCCTTGGATAGGGGCTACCCTTGAAAACACCATATATTTT. Its translation: CASSFSPWIGATLENTIYF.

CDR3 loop: CASSLEVTGTEAFF. Written as DNA, the CDR3 is TGCGCCAGCAGCTTGGAGGTGACAGGCACTGAAGCTTTCTTT. The V gene is TRBV5-1, the J gene TRBJ1-1; D is perhaps TRBD1 (6 bases). Germline assignment: CDR1 SGHRS and CDR2 YFSETQ. CDR3 length equals 14 residues. V dropped 0 bases and J dropped 4 bases, with 10 bases sitting between them. The variable domain in full, with the rest retrieved from reference TRBV5-1 and TRBJ1-1, is KAGVTQTPRYLIKTRGQQVTLSCSPISGHRSVSWYQQTPGQGLQFLFEYFSETQRNKGNFPGRFSGRQFSNSRSEMNVSTLELGDSALYLCASSLEVTGTEAFFGQGTRLTVV.

This clone showed up just once. The V and J genes are TRBV7-2 and TRBJ1-2; D is ambiguous. The length of the CDR3 is 13 residues. Between the trimmed V and J ends, which lost 5 bases and 10 bases, there was a span of 17 bases. From germline, CDR1 is SGHTA and CDR2 FQGNSA. CDR3 loop: CASSRDGVGFYTF. The CDR3 region has the DNA TGTGCCAGCAGCCGAGACGGGGTGGGATTCTACACCTTC. Full variable domain (missing parts from reference TRBV7-2 and TRBJ1-2): GAGVSQSPSNKVTEKGKDVELRCDPISGHTALYWYRQSLGQGLEFLIYFQGNSAPDKSGLPSDRFSAERTGGSVSTLTIQRTQQEDSAVYLCASSRDGVGFYTFGSGTRLTVV.

This chain connects TRBV7-3 to TRBJ2-3, with D unresolved. Germline CDR1 SGHTA, CDR2 FQGTGA. The CDR3 spans 12 residues. V was cut by 3 bases and J by 4 bases, with 5 bases left in between. The CDR3 spells CASSFSADTQYF. CDR3 coding DNA: TGTGCCAGCAGCTTCTCAGCAGATACGCAGTATTTT.

The V and J genes are TRBV18 and TRBJ1-5; 7 bases are shared with TRBD1. Trimming took 5 bases from V and 3 from J; bases not matched to a gene: 4. Germline CDR1 KGHSH, CDR2 LQKENI. The CDR3 runs to 14 residues. For the CDR3, the DNA is TGTGCCAGCTCAGCCGGGACAGACAATCAGCCCCAGCATTTT. This gives the protein CASSAGTDNQPQHF.

This clone was seen a few times. This chain links TRBV7-9 with TRBJ1-1, with TRBD1 matching 7 bases. Germline V CDR1 and CDR2: SEHNR, FQNEAQ (reference sequence). The CDR3 sequence is 14 residues long. After removal of 3 bases from V and 4 bases from J, the junction contained 5 bases not matched to a gene. CDR3 sequence: CASSFQGVGTEAFF. CDR3 nucleotides: TGTGCCAGCAGCTTTCAGGGGGTTGGCACTGAAGCTTTCTTT.